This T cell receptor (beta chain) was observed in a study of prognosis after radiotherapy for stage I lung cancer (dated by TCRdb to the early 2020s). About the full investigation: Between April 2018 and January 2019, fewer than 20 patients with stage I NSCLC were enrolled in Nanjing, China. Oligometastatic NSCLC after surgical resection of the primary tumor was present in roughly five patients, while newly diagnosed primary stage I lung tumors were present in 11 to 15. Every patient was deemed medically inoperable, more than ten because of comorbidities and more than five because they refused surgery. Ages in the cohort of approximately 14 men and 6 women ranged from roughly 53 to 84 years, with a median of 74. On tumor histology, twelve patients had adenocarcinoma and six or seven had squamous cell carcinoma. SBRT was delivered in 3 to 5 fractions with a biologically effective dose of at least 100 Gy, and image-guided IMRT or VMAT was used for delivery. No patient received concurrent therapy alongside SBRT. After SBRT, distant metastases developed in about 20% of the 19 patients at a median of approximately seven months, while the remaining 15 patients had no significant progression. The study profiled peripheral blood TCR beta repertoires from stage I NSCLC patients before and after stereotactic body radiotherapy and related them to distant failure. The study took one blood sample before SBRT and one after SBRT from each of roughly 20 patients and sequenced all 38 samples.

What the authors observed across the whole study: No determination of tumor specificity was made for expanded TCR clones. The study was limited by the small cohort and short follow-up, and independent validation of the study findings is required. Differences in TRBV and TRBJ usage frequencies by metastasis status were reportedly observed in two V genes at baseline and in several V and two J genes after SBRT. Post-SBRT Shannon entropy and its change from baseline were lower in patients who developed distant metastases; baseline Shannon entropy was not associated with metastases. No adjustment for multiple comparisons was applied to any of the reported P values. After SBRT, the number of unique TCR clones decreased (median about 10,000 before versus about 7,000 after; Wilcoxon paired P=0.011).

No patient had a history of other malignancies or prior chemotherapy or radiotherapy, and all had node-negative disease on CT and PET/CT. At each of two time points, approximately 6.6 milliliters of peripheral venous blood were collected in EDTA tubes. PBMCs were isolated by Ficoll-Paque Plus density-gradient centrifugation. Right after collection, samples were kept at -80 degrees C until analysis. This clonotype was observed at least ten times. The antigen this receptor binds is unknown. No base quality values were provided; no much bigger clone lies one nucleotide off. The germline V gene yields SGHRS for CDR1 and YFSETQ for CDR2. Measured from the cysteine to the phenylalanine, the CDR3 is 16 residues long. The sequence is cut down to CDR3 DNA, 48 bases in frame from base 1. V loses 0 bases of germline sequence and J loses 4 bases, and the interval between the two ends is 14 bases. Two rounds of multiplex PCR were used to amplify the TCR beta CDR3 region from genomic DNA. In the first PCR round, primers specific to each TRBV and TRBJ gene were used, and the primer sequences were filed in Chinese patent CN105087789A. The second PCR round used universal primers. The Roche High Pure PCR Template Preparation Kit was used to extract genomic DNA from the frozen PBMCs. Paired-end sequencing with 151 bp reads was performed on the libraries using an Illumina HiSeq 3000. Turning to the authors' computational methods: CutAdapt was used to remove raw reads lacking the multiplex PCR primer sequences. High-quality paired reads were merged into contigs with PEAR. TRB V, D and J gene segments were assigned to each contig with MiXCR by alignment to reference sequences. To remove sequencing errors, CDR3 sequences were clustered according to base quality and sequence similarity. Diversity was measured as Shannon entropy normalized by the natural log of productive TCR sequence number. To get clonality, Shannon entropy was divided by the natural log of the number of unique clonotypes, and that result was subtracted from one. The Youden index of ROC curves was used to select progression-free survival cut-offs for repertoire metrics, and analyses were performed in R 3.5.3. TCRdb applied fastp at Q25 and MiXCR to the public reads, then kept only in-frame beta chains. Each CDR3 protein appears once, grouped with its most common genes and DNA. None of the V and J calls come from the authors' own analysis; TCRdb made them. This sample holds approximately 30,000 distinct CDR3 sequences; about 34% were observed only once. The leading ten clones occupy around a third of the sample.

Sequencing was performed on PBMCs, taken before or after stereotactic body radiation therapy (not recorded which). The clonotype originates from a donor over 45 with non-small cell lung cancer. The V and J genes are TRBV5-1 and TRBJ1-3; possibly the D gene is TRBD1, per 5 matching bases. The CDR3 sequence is CASSLARQGAGNTIYF. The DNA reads TGCGCCAGCAGCTTGGCCAGGCAGGGTGCCGGAAACACCATATATTTT.